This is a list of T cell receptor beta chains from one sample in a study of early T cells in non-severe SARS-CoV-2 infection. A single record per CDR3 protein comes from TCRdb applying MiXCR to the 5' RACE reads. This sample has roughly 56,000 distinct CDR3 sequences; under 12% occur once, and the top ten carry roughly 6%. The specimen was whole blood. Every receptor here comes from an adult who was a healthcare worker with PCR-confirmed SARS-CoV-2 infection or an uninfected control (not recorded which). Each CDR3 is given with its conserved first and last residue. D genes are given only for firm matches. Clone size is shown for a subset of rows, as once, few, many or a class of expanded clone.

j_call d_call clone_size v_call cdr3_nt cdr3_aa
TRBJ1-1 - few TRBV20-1 TGCAGTGCTAGAACAGAGTCACCCGAAGGGGCTTTCTTT CSARTESPEGAFF
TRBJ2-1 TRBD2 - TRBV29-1 TGCAGCGCCCAATCGGGGGAGGGCTGGGAGCAGTTCTTC CSAQSGEGWEQFF
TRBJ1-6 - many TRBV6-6 TGTGCCAGCAACAGACAAATCTCCACGTCACCCCTCCACTTT CASNRQISTSPLHF
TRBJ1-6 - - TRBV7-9 TGTGCCAGCAGCTTAGAACAGACCACCTCACCCCTCCACTTT CASSLEQTTSPLHF
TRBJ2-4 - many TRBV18 TGTGCCAGCTCACCACCGGGGGGAAGGACCAAAAACATTCAGTACTTC CASSPPGGRTKNIQYF
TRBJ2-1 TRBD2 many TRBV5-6 TGTGCCAGCAGCTTGGTGTCACTAGCGGAGCAGTTCTTC CASSLVSLAEQFF
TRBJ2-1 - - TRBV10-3 TGTGCCATCAGTGGGTTCGGAATAGCGTCTCAGGAGCAGTTCTTC CAISGFGIASQEQFF
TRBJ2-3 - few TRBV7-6 TGTGCCAGCAGCACCCGGACCTCTACGCAGTATTTT CASSTRTSTQYF
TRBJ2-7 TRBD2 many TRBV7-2 TGTGCCAGCAGCCCCATAGCGGGAGGGGCTTACGAGCAGTACTTC CASSPIAGGAYEQYF
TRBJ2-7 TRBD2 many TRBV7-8 TGTGCCAGCAGCTTACGCGGGGGTCTTCAGGTCTACGAGCAGTACTTC CASSLRGGLQVYEQYF
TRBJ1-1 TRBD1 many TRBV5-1 TGCGCCAGCAGCTTCGACAGGGCGCGGAACACTGAAGCTTTCTTT CASSFDRARNTEAFF
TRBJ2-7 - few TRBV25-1 TGTGCCAGCAGTGGTTGGGACACCAACTACGAGCAGTACTTC CASSGWDTNYEQYF
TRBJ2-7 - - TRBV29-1 TGCAGCGCCGGGAACGGCTACGAGCAGTACTTC CSAGNGYEQYF
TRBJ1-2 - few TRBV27 TGTGCCAGCAGGGGGTGGATCGACTATGGCTACACCTTC CASRGWIDYGYTF
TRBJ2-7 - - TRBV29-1 TGCAGCGTTGTACTCTATTACGAGCAGTACTTC CSVVLYYEQYF
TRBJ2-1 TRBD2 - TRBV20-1 TGCAGTGCTGGACCCGGGACTAGCGGGGCCGATGAGCAGTTCTTC CSAGPGTSGADEQFF
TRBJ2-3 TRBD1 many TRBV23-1 TGCGCCAGCAGTCAAACAGGGGGGAGCACAGATACGCAGTATTTT CASSQTGGSTDTQYF
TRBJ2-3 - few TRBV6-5 TGTGCCAGCACCCAATCAGGACAGAGCACAGATACGCAGTATTTT CASTQSGQSTDTQYF
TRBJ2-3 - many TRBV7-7 TGTGCTAGCAGTACAGGGTCTCTCACAGATACGCAGTATTTT CASSTGSLTDTQYF
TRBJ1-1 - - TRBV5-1 TGCGCCAGCAGCTTGGCCGAGAGTATTGAAGCTTTCTTT CASSLAESIEAFF
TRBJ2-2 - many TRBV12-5 TGTGCTAGTGGTTTCTGGACAGATGCGAACACCGGGGAGCTGTTTTTT CASGFWTDANTGELFF
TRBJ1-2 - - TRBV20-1 TGCAGTGCCCCTTGGCCCCCAGATGGCTACACCTTC CSAPWPPDGYTF
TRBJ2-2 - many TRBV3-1 TGTGCCAGCGCGCAGGCGGGTGCGGCTGGGGAGCTGTTTTTT CASAQAGAAGELFF
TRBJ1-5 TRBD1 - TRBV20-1 TGCAGTGCTAGTTCCAGGACAGGGGGCTTTACTCAGCCCCAGCATTTT CSASSRTGGFTQPQHF
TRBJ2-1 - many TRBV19 TGTGCCAGTAGTATCCCCCTAGCGAGCCTCGGCTACAATGAGCAGTTCTTC CASSIPLASLGYNEQFF
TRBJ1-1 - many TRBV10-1 TGCGCCAGCAGTGAGTCCGAGGGCTCTGAAGCTTTCTTT CASSESEGSEAFF
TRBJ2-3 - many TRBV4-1 TGCGCCAGCAGCCAAGATCCCACAGATACGCAGTATTTT CASSQDPTDTQYF
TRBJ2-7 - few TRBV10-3 TGTGCCATCAGTCCTCCGGGGGACGAGCAGTACTTC CAISPPGDEQYF